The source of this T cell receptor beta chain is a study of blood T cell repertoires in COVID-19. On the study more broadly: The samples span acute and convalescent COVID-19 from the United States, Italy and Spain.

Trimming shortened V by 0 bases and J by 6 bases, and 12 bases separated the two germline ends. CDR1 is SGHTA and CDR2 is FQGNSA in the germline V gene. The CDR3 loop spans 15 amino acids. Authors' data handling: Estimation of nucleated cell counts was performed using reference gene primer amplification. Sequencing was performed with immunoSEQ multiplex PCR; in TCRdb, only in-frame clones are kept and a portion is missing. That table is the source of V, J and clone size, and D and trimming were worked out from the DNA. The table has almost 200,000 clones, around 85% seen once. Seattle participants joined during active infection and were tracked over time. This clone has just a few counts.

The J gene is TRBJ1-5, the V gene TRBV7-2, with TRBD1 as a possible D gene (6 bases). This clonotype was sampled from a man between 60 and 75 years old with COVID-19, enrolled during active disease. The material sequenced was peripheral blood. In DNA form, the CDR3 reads TGTGCCAGCAGCTTAGCGCCCGGGGGGGCTCAGCCCCAGCATTTT. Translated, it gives CASSLAPGGAQPQHF. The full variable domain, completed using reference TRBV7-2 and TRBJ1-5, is GAGVSQSPSNKVTEKGKDVELRCDPISGHTALYWYRQSLGQGLEFLIYFQGNSAPDKSGLPSDRFSAERTGGSVSTLTIQRTQQEDSAVYLCASSLAPGGAQPQHFGDGTRLSIL.